Listed here is a single T cell receptor beta chain. Its antigen is undetermined. This CDR3 is 14 amino acids long. Per the germline V gene, CDR1 is SQVTM and CDR2 is ANQGSEA. V was pared by 6 bases and J by 2 bases, with 16 bases between. The source of the sample is a study of blood T cells in healthy people across ages. Primers used in a second PCR of roughly 6 to 12 cycles were a sample-barcoded 5' primer and a J-beta primer mix. MiXCR was run by TCRdb on the 5' RACE reads, yielding one entry per CDR3 protein. The sample records hundreds of thousands of distinct CDR3 sequences, 40% to 50% being singletons. Study-level findings and limits: Unknown donor CMV status possibly confounded expanded clonotype changes.

Every donor gave 8 to 10 milliliters of peripheral blood. The V and J genes are TRBV29-1 and TRBJ1-2; perhaps TRBD1 as D (6 bases). The sequence came from a man aged 55 to 70 in good health. The sequenced material came from blood. CDR3 region: CSVQGGVVNYGYTF. In DNA form, the CDR3 reads TGCAGCGTCCAAGGGGGGGTTGTCAACTATGGCTACACCTTC.